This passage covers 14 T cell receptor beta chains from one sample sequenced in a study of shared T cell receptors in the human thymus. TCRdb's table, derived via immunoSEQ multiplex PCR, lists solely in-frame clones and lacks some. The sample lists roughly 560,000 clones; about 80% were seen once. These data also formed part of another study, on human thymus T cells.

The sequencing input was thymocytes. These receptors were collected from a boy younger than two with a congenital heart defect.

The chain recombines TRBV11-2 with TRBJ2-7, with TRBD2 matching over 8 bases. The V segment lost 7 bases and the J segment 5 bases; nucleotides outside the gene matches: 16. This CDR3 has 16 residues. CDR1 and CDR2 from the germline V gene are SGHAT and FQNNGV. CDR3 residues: CASIPGWDGGVHEQYF. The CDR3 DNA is TGTGCCAGCATTCCCGGGTGGGACGGGGGGGTCCACGAGCAGTACTTC.

In nucleotides, the CDR3 is TGTGCCAGCAGGGGCTCTTATGGCTACACCTTC. Encoded protein: CASRGSYGYTF. This chain links TRBV6-5 with TRBJ1-2; D ambiguous. This CDR3 has 11 amino acids. V was pared by 6 bases and J by 5 bases, with 7 bases between. CDR1 MNHEY and CDR2 SVGAGI come from the germline V gene.

The CDR3, as DNA: TGTGCCAGCAGTTACGGGAGGGGGGGGGATCAGCCCCAGCATTTT. Its translation: CASSYGRGGDQPQHF. The chain employs TRBV6-6 and TRBJ1-5; a possible D gene is TRBD1 (6 bases). V dropped 2 bases and J dropped 5 bases, with 13 bases sitting between them. CDR3 size: 15 residues. CDR1 and CDR2 from the germline V gene are MNHNY and SVGAGI (reference sequence).

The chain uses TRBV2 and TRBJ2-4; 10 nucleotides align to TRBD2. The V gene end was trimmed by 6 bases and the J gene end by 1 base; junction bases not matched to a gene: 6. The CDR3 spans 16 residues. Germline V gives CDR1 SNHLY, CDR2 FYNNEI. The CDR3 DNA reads TGTGCCAGCAGAGCGGGAGGGCCACATGCCAAAAACATTCAGTACTTC. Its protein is CASRAGGPHAKNIQYF.

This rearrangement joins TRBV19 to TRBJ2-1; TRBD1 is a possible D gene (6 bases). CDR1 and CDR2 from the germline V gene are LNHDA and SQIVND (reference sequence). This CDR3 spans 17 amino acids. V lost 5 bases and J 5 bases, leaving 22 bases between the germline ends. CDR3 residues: CASSSYRQLQGDNEQFF. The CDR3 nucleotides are TGTGCCAGTAGTTCCTATCGGCAGTTACAGGGCGACAATGAGCAGTTCTTC.

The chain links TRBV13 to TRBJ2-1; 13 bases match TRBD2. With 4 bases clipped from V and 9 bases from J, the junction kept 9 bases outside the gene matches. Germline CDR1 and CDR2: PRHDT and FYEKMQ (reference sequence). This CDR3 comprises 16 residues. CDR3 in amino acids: CASSWPGLAGTVEQFF. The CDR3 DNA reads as TGTGCCAGCAGCTGGCCGGGACTAGCGGGGACAGTTGAGCAGTTCTTC.

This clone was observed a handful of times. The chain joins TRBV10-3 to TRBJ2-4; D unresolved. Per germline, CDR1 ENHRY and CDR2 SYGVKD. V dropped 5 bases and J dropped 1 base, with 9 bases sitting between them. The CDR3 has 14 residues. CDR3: CAISREEAKNIQYF. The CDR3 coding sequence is TGTGCCATCAGTCGAGAGGAGGCCAAAAACATTCAGTACTTC.

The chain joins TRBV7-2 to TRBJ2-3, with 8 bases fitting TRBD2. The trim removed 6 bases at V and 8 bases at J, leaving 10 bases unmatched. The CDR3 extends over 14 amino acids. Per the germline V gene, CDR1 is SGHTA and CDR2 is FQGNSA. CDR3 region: CASRTGTREATQYF. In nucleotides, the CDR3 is TGTGCCAGCAGGACCGGGACTAGGGAGGCTACGCAGTATTTT.

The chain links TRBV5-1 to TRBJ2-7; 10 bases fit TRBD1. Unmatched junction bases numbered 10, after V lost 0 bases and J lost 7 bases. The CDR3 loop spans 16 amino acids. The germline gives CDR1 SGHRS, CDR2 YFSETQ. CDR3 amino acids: CASSLASGTGVGEQYF. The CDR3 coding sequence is TGCGCCAGCAGCTTGGCTTCCGGGACAGGGGTGGGGGAGCAGTACTTC.

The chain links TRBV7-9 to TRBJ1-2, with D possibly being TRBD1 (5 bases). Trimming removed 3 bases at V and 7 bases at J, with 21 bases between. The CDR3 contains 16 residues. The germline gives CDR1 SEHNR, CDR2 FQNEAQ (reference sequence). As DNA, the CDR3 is TGTGCCAGCAGCTTCTCTCCTGATTACCAGGGAGGTGGCTACACCTTC. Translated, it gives CASSFSPDYQGGGYTF.

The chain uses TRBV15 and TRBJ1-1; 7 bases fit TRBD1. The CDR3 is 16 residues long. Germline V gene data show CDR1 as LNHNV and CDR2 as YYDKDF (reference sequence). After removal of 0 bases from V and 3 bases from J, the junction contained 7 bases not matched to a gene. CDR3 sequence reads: CATSREMGQPYTEAFF. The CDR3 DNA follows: TGTGCCACCAGCAGAGAGATGGGACAGCCCTACACTGAAGCTTTCTTT.

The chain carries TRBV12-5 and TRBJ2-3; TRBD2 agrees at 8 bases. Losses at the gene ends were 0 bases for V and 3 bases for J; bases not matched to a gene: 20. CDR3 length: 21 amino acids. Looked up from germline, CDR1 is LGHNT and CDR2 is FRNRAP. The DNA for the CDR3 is TGTGCTAGTGGTTTGGTACTATTCCCCTTTTGGGGCGGGAGGCCAACAGATACGCAGTATTTT. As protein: CASGLVLFPFWGGRPTDTQYF.

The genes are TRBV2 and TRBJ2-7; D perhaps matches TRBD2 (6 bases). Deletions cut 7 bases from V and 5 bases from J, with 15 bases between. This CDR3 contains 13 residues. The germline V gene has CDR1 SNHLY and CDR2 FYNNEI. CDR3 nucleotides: TGTGCCAGCACGCGGGGTAGGGACCACGAGCAGTACTTC. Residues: CASTRGRDHEQYF.

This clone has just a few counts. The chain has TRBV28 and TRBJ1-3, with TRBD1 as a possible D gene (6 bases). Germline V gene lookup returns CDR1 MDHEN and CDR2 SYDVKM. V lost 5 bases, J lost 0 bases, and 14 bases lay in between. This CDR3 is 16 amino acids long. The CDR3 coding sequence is TGTGCCAGCAGTACGCAGGACAGTATCTCTGGAAACACCATATATTTT. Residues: CASSTQDSISGNTIYF.